A single sample gave rise to the 8 T cell receptor beta chains below, sequenced in a study of identical twins. TCRdb ran MiXCR on the 5' RACE reads and lists one entry per CDR3 protein. Of approximately 600,000 distinct CDR3 sequences listed, around 7.5% are singletons. These records were also assigned to another study, of yellow fever vaccine responses in identical twins.

Sequencing input: PBMCs. The source is a woman under 30 in good health.

This clonotype occurred a few times. This rearrangement joins TRBV6-2 or TRBV6-3 to TRBJ1-2, with 11 bases aligning to TRBD1. After removal of 4 bases from V and 5 bases from J, the junction contained 9 bases not matched to a gene. The germline gives CDR1 MNHEY, CDR2 SVGEGT. This CDR3 is 16 amino acids long. The CDR3 DNA reads as TGTGCCAGCAGTTCCGAGGAGGGACAGGGGGTGTATGGCTACACCTTC. Protein sequence: CASSSEEGQGVYGYTF.

This clonotype was counted ten times or more. The rearrangement joins TRBV15 to TRBJ2-7; 11 nucleotides match TRBD2. V shed 2 bases, J shed 0 bases, and the junction held 3 bases outside the gene matches. The CDR3 loop spans 16 amino acids. Germline V gene sequence: CDR1 LNHNV, CDR2 YYDKDF (reference sequence). CDR3 nucleotide sequence: TGTGCCACCAGCAGATCCCTAGCGGGAGGCTCCTACGAGCAGTACTTC. This encodes CATSRSLAGGSYEQYF.

This clonotype was seen a few times. J is TRBJ2-7 and V is TRBV28; D may be TRBD1 or TRBD2 (7 bases each). This CDR3 has 16 amino acids. Germline assignment: CDR1 MDHEN and CDR2 SYDVKM. V was trimmed by 6 bases and J by 4 bases, leaving 22 bases between them. The CDR3 spells CASSSHGGGRGYEQYF. Written as DNA, the CDR3 is TGTGCCAGCAGCTCACATGGGGGGGGCAGGGGGTACGAGCAGTACTTC.

The V and J genes are TRBV7-8 and TRBJ2-5; TRBD2 might be the D (6 bases). The CDR3 sequence is 17 residues long. The V gene lost 5 bases and the J gene lost 2 bases, with 21 bases spanning the gap. Germline V CDR1 and CDR2: SGHVS, FQNEAQ. In DNA form, the CDR3 reads TGTGCCAGCAGCCCAGGAGGAGGGGACGAGGAGCAAGAGACCCAGTACTTC. Its protein product is CASSPGGGDEEQETQYF. Looking up the rest from reference TRBV7-8 and TRBJ2-5 gives the full variable domain: GAGVSQSPRYKVAKRGQDVALRCDPISGHVSLFWYQQALGQGPEFLTYFQNEAQLDKSGLPSDRFFAERPEGSVSTLKIQRTQQEDSAVYLCASSPGGGDEEQETQYFGPGTRLLVL.

In the case of this clonotype: Given a much more abundant clone one base away, this may be a read error. The CDR3 does not end in the conserved phenylalanine or tryptophan, so this is likely a read error. The chain employs TRBV28 and TRBJ2-1, with 11 bases aligning to TRBD2. V lost 6 bases to trimming and J lost 4 bases; unmatched junction nucleotides: 5. Germline assignment: CDR1 MDHEN and CDR2 SYDVKM. The CDR3 runs to 15 residues. The CDR3 bases are TGTGCCAGCAGCCGACTAGCGGGAAATTACAATGAGCAGTTCTCC. This codes for CASSRLAGNYNEQFS.

The DNA for the CDR3 is TGTGCCACCAGCTCGGAAGGGTACAATGAGCAGTTCTTC. Its protein is CATSSEGYNEQFF. The chain is built from TRBV15 and TRBJ2-1; D gene uncertain. The V and J ends lost 5 bases and 4 bases respectively, with 9 bases between them. In germline, CDR1 is LNHNV, CDR2 YYDKDF (reference sequence). The CDR3 has 13 residues.

To note about this clonotype: Mismatch with germline at one junction end may stem from a read error. The chain links TRBV7-6 to TRBJ2-2; TRBD2 is a possible D gene (5 bases). This CDR3 spans 13 amino acids. Germline CDR1 and CDR2: SGHVS and FNYEAQ. The DNA for the CDR3 is TGTGCCAGCAGTTGGGAGCTCACCGGGGAGCTGCTTTTT. It is translated as CASSWELTGELLF.

This clonotype was observed a few times. The V gene is TRBV12-3 or TRBV12-4, the J gene TRBJ2-7, with 12 nucleotides matching TRBD1. Trimming cost V 5 bases and J 5 bases; bases outside gene matches: 7. CDR3 length equals 15 residues. The CDR3 DNA reads TGTGCCAGCAGTCCCTCTGGGACAGGGGGCGACGAGCAGTACTTC. This codes for CASSPSGTGGDEQYF.